Sequencing of this T cell receptor beta chain was carried out in a study of CD4 T cells in relation to SARS-CoV-2 and coronaviruses (TCRdb year 2021). With respect to the entire study: A median age of approximately 40 years, with a range of about 20 to 80 years, was recorded for the full convalescent cohort of around twelve patients. Among the approximately twelve convalescent patients, 8 males and 4 females were included, and two of the subjects were Hispanic. Patient-derived lymphoblastoid cell lines were used to map the HLA restriction of shared crossreactive spike epitopes. The study assessed, at the TCR clonotype level, memory CD4+ T cell crossreactivity between SARS-CoV-2 and common cold coronavirus spike proteins. Samples from a few pre-COVID donors and the naive versus memory experiments were sequenced with the Adaptive Biotechnologies TCR-sequencing kit; other data were Illumina-based. A different TCR-beta assay, based on Illumina, was used to sequence expansion assays from other donors in the study.

DNA from uncultured naive and memory CD4+ T cells underwent immunoSEQ TCR-beta sequencing at deep resolution. For the original study's pipeline: During preprocessing, nonproductive sequences were removed, as were CDR3s that did not start with C, did not end with F or W, or were shorter than 7 amino acids. Cultured and uncultured naive and memory CD4+ repertoires were searched for CDR3s previously identified as spike- and CEF-reactive. CDR3 homology was quantified as pairwise Levenshtein distance, calculated with the stringdist R package after three terminal residues were trimmed from each end. TCRdb provides this immuneACCESS table in a form limited to in-frame rearrangements. Some clones are lacking; in checked studies, under half of them reflect an unresolved V gene, and why the rest are absent is not known. The V and J calls and clone size are taken from that table; D and trimming were inferred from the DNA. The sample table records 9,000 to 13,000 clones; 85% to 90% of these occur just once. The ten top clones hold over 2% of the sample.

Naive and memory CD4+ T cells were separated from cryopreserved PBMCs through CD4 enrichment, which was followed by EasySep naive CD4+ T cell enrichment. PBMCs were isolated from leukapheresis product or whole blood by Ficoll-Paque PLUS gradient centrifugation. The PBMCs went either fresh into the expansion assay or into cryopreservation at -140 degrees C. The QIAamp Micro DNA Kit was used to extract genomic DNA from the CD4+ T cells. Germline trimming amounts to 8 bases on V and 15 bases on J, with 13 as the count of junction bases outside the gene matches. From the germline V gene, CDR1 is SNHLY and CDR2 is FYNNEI. The CDR3 starts with the cysteine, ends with the phenylalanine, and has 12 residues. Only CDR3 DNA is held: 36 bases, read in frame from base 1. On this clone itself: Its recognized antigen is unknown. Nothing much larger sits one base from this clone, and base qualities are not available.

Summary of the overall study and its limitations: In approximately 65% of donors, memory CD4+ clonotypes turned up that crossrecognized SARS-CoV-2 and at least one common cold coronavirus spike. Crossreactivity analysis centred on spike protein, so crossreactivity against other viral proteins was not assessed. Sequencing of naive versus memory cells indicated that the assay detects memory recall responses, not primary responses primed during culture. No donor contributed both pre-pandemic and post-infection samples, which limited tracing the source of pre-existing responses. Crossreactive clones showed significantly weaker SARS-CoV-2-driven expansion than monoreactive clones, consistent with antigenic imprinting. Small numbers of patients and of tested TCRs were a limitation of the study.

The sample taken for sequencing was naive CD4+ T cells from PBMCs. Interpreted using the paper, the cell subset or site label stands for: naive CD4+ T cells isolated by negative enrichment. This clonotype originated in an adult with COVID-19. Recombination joined TRBV2 with TRBJ2-1; TRBD1 fits 7 bases in the junction. The CDR3 reads CASSTRTGHLFF. The DNA sequence is TGTGCCAGCTCAACACGGACAGGACATTTGTTCTTC.